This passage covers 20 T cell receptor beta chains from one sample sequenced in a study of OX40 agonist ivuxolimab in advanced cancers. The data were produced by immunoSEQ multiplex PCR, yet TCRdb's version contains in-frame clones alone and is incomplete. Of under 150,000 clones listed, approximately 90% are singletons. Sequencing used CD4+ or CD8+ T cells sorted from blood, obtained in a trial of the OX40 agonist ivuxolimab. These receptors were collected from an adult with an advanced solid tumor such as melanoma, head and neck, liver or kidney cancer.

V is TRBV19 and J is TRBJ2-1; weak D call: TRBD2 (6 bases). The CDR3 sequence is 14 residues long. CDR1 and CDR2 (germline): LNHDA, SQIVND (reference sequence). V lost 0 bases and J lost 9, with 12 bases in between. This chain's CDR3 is CASSIDRVGSEQFF. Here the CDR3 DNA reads TGTGCCAGTAGTATAGATCGGGTCGGGAGTGAGCAGTTCTTC.

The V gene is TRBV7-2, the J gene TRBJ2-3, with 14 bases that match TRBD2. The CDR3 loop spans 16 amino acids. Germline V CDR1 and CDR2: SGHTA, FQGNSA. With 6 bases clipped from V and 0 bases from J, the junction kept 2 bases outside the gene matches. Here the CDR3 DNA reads TGTGCCAGCAGTCGACTAGCGGGAGGGAGCACAGATACGCAGTATTTT. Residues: CASSRLAGGSTDTQYF.

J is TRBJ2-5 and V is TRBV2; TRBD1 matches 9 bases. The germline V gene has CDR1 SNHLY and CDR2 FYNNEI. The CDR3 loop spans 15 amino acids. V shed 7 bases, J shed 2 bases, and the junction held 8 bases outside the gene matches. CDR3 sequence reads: CASNPGQGNQETQYF. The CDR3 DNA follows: TGTGCCAGCAACCCGGGACAGGGTAATCAAGAGACCCAGTACTTC.

CDR3 sequence reads: CASSLGQGAYEQYF. The CDR3 DNA follows: TGTGCCAGCAGCCTGGGACAGGGGGCTTACGAGCAGTACTTC. This sequence joins TRBV7-2 and TRBJ2-7; TRBD1 agrees at 12 bases. V shed 5 bases, J shed 4 bases, and the junction held 3 bases outside the gene matches. The CDR3 is made up of 14 amino acids. CDR1 SGHTA and CDR2 FQGNSA come from the germline V gene.

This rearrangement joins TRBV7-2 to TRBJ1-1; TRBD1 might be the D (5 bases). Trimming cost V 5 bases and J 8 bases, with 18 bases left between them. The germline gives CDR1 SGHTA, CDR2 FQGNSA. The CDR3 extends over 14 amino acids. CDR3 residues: CASSPGGVNLEAFF. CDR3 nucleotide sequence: TGTGCCAGCAGCCCGGGGGGGGTGAACTTGGAAGCTTTCTTT. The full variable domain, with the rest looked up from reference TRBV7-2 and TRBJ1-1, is GAGVSQSPSNKVTEKGKDVELRCDPISGHTALYWYRQSLGQGLEFLIYFQGNSAPDKSGLPSDRFSAERTGGSVSTLTIQRTQQEDSAVYLCASSPGGVNLEAFFGQGTRLTVV.

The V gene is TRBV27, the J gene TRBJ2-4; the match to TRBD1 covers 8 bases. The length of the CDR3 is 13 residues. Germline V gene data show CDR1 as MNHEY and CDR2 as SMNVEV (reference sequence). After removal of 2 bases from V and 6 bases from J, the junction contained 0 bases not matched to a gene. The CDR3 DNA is TGTGCCAGCAGTTTAACAGGGGGAAACATTCAGTACTTC. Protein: CASSLTGGNIQYF.

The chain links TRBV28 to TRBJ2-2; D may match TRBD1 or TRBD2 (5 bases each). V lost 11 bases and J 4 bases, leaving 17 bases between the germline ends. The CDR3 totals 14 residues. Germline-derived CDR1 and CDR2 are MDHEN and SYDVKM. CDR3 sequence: CASLQGGSTGELFF. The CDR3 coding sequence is TGTGCCTCGTTGCAGGGTGGGAGCACCGGGGAGCTGTTTTTT.

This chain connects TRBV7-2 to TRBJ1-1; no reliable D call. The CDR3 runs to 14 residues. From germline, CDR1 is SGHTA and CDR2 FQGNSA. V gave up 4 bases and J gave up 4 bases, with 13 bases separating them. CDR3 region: CASSSGQLATEAFF. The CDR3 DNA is TGTGCCAGCAGCTCGGGCCAACTCGCCACTGAAGCTTTCTTT.

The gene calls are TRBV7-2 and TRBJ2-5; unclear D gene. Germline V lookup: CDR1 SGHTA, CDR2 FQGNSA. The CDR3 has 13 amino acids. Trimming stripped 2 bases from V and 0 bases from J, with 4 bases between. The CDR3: CASSLMHQETQYF. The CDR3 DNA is TGTGCCAGCAGCTTAATGCACCAAGAGACCCAGTACTTC.

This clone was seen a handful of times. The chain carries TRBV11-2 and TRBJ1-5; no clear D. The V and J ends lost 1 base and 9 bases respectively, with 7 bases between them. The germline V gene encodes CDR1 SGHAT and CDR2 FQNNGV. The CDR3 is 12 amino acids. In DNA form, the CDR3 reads TGTGCCAGCAGCTTAGGAATAGGGCCCCAGCATTTT. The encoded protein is CASSLGIGPQHF.

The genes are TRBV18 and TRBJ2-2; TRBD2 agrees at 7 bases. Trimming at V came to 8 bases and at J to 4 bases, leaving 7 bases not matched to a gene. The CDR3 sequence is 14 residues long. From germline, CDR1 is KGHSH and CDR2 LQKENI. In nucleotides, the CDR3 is TGTGCCAGCCCGCGGGAGTATGGCACCGGGGAGCTGTTTTTT. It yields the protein CASPREYGTGELFF.

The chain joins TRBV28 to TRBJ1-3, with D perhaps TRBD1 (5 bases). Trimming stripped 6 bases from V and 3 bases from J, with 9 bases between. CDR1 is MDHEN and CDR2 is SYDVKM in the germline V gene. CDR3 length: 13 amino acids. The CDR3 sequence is CASSQGRGNTIYF. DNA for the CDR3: TGTGCCAGCAGCCAGGGACGTGGAAACACCATATATTTT.

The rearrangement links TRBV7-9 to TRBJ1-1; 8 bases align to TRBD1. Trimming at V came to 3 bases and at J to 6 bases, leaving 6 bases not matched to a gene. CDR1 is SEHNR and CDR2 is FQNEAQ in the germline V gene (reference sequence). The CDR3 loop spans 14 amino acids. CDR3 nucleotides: TGTGCCAGCAGCTTTGGACAGGGATGGCCTGAAGCTTTCTTT. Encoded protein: CASSFGQGWPEAFF.

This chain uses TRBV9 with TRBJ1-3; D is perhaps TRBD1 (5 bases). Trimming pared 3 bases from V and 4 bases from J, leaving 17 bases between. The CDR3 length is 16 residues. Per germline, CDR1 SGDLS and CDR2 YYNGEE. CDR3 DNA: TGTGCCAGCAGCGCGGCAACAGGATCCTCCGGAAACACCATATATTTT. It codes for CASSAATGSSGNTIYF.

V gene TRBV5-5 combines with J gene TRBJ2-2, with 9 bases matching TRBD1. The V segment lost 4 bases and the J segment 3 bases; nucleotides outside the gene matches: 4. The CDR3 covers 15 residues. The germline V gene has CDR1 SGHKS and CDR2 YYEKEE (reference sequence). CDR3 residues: CASSPRTGDTGELFF. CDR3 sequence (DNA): TGTGCCAGCAGCCCGAGGACAGGGGACACCGGGGAGCTGTTTTTT.

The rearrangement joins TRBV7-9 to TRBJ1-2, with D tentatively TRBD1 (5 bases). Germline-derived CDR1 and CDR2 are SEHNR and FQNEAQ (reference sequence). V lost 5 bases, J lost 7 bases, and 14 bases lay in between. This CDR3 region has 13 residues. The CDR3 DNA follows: TGTGCCAGCAGCCCAGGTGAGGGGCTTGGCTACACCTTC. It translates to CASSPGEGLGYTF.

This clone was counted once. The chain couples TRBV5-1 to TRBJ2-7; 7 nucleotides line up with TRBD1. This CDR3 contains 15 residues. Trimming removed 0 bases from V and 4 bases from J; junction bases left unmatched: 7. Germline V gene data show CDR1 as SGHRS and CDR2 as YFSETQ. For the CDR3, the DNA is TGCGCCAGCAGCTTGGAGTCAGGGGGACAATACGAGCAGTACTTC. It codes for CASSLESGGQYEQYF.

In DNA form, the CDR3 reads TGTGCCAGCAGCCCCTCTTACAGCTCCTACAATGAGCAGTTCTTC. This codes for CASSPSYSSYNEQFF. The rearrangement links TRBV7-2 to TRBJ2-1; no definite D call. Between the trimmed V and J ends, which lost 5 bases and 0 bases, there was a span of 11 bases. The germline CDR1 and CDR2 sequences are SGHTA and FQGNSA. The CDR3 consists of 15 residues.

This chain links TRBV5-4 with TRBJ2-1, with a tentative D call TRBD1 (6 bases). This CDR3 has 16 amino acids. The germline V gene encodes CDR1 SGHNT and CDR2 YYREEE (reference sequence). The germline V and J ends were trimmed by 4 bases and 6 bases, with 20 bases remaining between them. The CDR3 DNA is TGTGCCAGCAGCCCTACAGGGAGAGGGACGGGCAATGAGCAGTTCTTC. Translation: CASSPTGRGTGNEQFF.

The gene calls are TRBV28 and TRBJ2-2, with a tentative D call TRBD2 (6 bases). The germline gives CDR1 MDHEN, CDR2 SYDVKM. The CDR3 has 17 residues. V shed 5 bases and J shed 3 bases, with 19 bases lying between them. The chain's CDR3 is CASSIPPGGTDTGELFF. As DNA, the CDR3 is TGTGCCAGCAGTATCCCCCCAGGCGGGACCGACACCGGGGAGCTGTTTTTT.